Sequencing of this T cell receptor beta chain was carried out in a study of molecular identifiers for immune sequencing clone quantification. Study findings and constraints: In naive cells, clones above 20 RNA copies held under 1% of molecules, whereas in effector cells they held over 98%.

Bulk TCR libraries used previously described methods and listed TCR primers. Via MiXCR, TCRdb re-called the PCR reads, giving one row per CDR3 protein. The repertoire includes about half a million distinct CDR3 sequences, roughly 24% of them detected once, and around 0.76% sits in the top ten. CDR1 and CDR2 (germline): SGHAT, FQNNGV. This CDR3 has 16 amino acids. V trimming: 3 bases; J trimming: 4 bases; junction bases outside the gene matches: 5. Points on this clonotype: Its antigen remains unknown.

This rearrangement joins TRBV11-2 to TRBJ2-3; 12 bases fit TRBD2. The clonotype comes from a human donor in good health. Some libraries in this study had Jurkat cell RNA spiked in. Material: naive CD8+ T cells from blood, with Jurkat cell RNA spiked in. Subset specified: FACS-sorted CD8+CD4-CCR7+CD45RA+ naive T cells. CDR3 sequence (DNA): TGTGCCAGCAGCTTCGAAGGACTAGCGGGATCAGATACGCAGTATTTT. Protein: CASSFEGLAGSDTQYF. Complete variable domain (other parts from reference TRBV11-2 and TRBJ2-3): EAGVAQSPRYKIIEKRQSVAFWCNPISGHATLYWYQQILGQGPKLLIQFQNNGVVDDSQLPKDRFSAERLKGVDSTLKIQPAKLEDSAVYLCASSFEGLAGSDTQYFGPGTRLTVL.